Listed below are T cell receptor beta chains from one sample, sequenced in a study of blood T cell repertoires in COVID-19. Sequencing was performed with immunoSEQ multiplex PCR; in TCRdb, only in-frame clones are kept and a portion is missing. The repertoire holds about 83,000 clones, with around nine tenths as singletons. The sequenced material came from peripheral blood. The receptors were gathered from a man older than 75 with active or convalescent COVID-19. Each CDR3 is given with its conserved first and last residue. A D gene is named only where the DNA matches it firmly. Size values are once, few and many counts, or a class for expanded clones, and some rows have none.

d_call: NA
j_call: TRBJ1-1
clone_size: once
v_call: TRBV4-1
cdr3_aa: CASSQSGGRSGLNTEAFF
cdr3_nt: TGCGCCAGCAGCCAATCCGGGGGAAGGTCCGGATTGAACACTGAAGCTTTCTTT

d_call: NA
j_call: TRBJ1-2
clone_size: NA
v_call: TRBV11-2
cdr3_aa: CASSLGEKGYTF
cdr3_nt: TGTGCCAGCAGCTTAGGCGAGAAAGGCTACACCTTC

d_call: NA
j_call: TRBJ1-2
clone_size: few
v_call: TRBV2
cdr3_aa: CASSGGLGASYGYTF
cdr3_nt: TGTGCCAGCAGTGGGGGACTTGGGGCTAGCTATGGCTACACCTTC

d_call: NA
j_call: TRBJ2-5
clone_size: NA
v_call: TRBV5-8
cdr3_aa: CASSHGARGSLKETQYF
cdr3_nt: TGTGCCAGCAGCCATGGTGCGCGGGGAAGTTTAAAAGAGACCCAGTACTTC

d_call: NA
j_call: TRBJ1-6
clone_size: NA
v_call: TRBV6-5
cdr3_aa: CASAPENSPLHF
cdr3_nt: TGTGCCAGCGCTCCCGAGAATTCACCCCTCCACTTT

d_call: NA
j_call: TRBJ2-5
clone_size: NA
v_call: TRBV6-1
cdr3_aa: CASGQVRGPRRETQYF
cdr3_nt: TGTGCCAGCGGTCAAGTGAGAGGGCCACGTCGGGAGACCCAGTACTTC

d_call: NA
j_call: TRBJ1-2
clone_size: NA
v_call: TRBV6-6
cdr3_aa: CASTGKGDYGYTF
cdr3_nt: TGTGCCAGCACCGGGAAGGGGGACTATGGCTACACCTTC

d_call: TRBD1
j_call: TRBJ1-2
clone_size: NA
v_call: TRBV28
cdr3_aa: CASTPGGGFNYGYTF
cdr3_nt: TGTGCCAGCACCCCAGGGGGTGGATTTAACTATGGCTACACCTTC

d_call: NA
j_call: TRBJ1-1
clone_size: NA
v_call: TRBV11-3
cdr3_aa: CASSLATGNTEAFF
cdr3_nt: TGTGCCAGCAGCTTAGCTACAGGGAACACTGAAGCTTTCTTT

d_call: TRBD1
j_call: TRBJ1-2
clone_size: NA
v_call: TRBV11-3
cdr3_aa: CASRPSSGQGVYGYTF
cdr3_nt: TGTGCCAGCCGCCCTAGTTCAGGACAGGGGGTGTATGGCTACACCTTC

d_call: NA
j_call: TRBJ2-1
clone_size: NA
v_call: TRBV6-1
cdr3_aa: CASSEAGIGAQFF
cdr3_nt: TGTGCCAGCAGTGAAGCCGGGATCGGTGCGCAGTTCTTC

d_call: TRBD1
j_call: TRBJ1-5
clone_size: few
v_call: TRBV6-6
cdr3_aa: CASRRTGLEKPQHF
cdr3_nt: TGTGCCAGCAGAAGGACAGGTCTGGAGAAGCCCCAGCATTTT

d_call: NA
j_call: TRBJ1-5
clone_size: NA
v_call: TRBV6-6
cdr3_aa: CASSYSGGHQPQHF
cdr3_nt: TGTGCCAGCAGTTACTCCGGGGGGCACCAGCCCCAGCATTTT

d_call: NA
j_call: TRBJ1-2
clone_size: NA
v_call: TRBV6-4
cdr3_aa: CASSDSAGRGGYTF
cdr3_nt: TGTGCCAGCAGTGACTCCGCAGGGAGGGGAGGCTACACCTTC

d_call: TRBD1
j_call: TRBJ1-2
clone_size: once
v_call: TRBV5-1
cdr3_aa: CASSSTTGTNYGYTF
cdr3_nt: TGCGCCAGCAGCTCAACGACAGGGACGAACTATGGCTACACCTTC

d_call: TRBD2
j_call: TRBJ2-3
clone_size: NA
v_call: TRBV7-3
cdr3_aa: CASSHGLAGATDTQYF
cdr3_nt: TGTGCCAGCAGCCACGGACTAGCGGGAGCGACAGATACGCAGTATTTT

d_call: NA
j_call: TRBJ1-2
clone_size: NA
v_call: TRBV28
cdr3_aa: CASSSPRPVKRERGYTF
cdr3_nt: TGTGCCAGCAGTTCTCCGAGACCCGTTAAGAGGGAGCGCGGCTACACCTTC

d_call: NA
j_call: TRBJ1-4
clone_size: NA
v_call: TRBV19
cdr3_aa: CASSNRRGGSEEKLFF
cdr3_nt: TGTGCCAGTAGTAACCGTCGCGGGGGCTCGGAGGAAAAACTGTTTTTT

d_call: NA
j_call: TRBJ2-1
clone_size: NA
v_call: TRBV2
cdr3_aa: CASRTHTSPNEQFF
cdr3_nt: TGTGCCAGCAGGACCCATACTAGCCCCAATGAGCAGTTCTTC

d_call: NA
j_call: TRBJ1-4
clone_size: NA
v_call: TRBV5-4
cdr3_aa: CASSPRGYNEKLFF
cdr3_nt: TGTGCCAGCAGCCCCCGGGGGTATAATGAAAAACTGTTTTTT

d_call: TRBD1
j_call: TRBJ1-6
clone_size: NA
v_call: TRBV3-1/TRBV3-2
cdr3_aa: CASSQAMGQGNNSPLHF
cdr3_nt: TGTGCCAGCAGCCAAGCCATGGGACAGGGTAATAATTCACCCCTCCACTTT

d_call: NA
j_call: TRBJ2-2
clone_size: NA
v_call: TRBV7-9
cdr3_aa: CASSLDPNTGELFF
cdr3_nt: TGTGCCAGCAGCTTAGATCCAAACACCGGGGAGCTGTTTTTT

d_call: NA
j_call: TRBJ1-3
clone_size: NA
v_call: TRBV19
cdr3_aa: CASSSRTALSGNTIYF
cdr3_nt: TGTGCCAGTAGTTCACGGACAGCGCTATCTGGAAACACCATATATTTT

d_call: TRBD1
j_call: TRBJ1-2
clone_size: NA
v_call: TRBV6-5
cdr3_aa: CASSNPGQPYGYTF
cdr3_nt: TGTGCCAGCAGTAATCCGGGACAGCCTTATGGCTACACCTTC

d_call: NA
j_call: TRBJ1-4
clone_size: NA
v_call: TRBV3-1/TRBV3-2
cdr3_aa: CASSQDSGEKLFF
cdr3_nt: TGTGCCAGCAGCCAAGACTCAGGGGAAAAACTGTTTTTT

d_call: NA
j_call: TRBJ2-5
clone_size: NA
v_call: TRBV6-5
cdr3_aa: CASSYSGAQTQYF
cdr3_nt: TGTGCCAGCAGTTACTCGGGGGCCCAGACCCAGTACTTC

d_call: TRBD1
j_call: TRBJ1-3
clone_size: NA
v_call: TRBV7-6
cdr3_aa: CASSLRDRVRNTIYF
cdr3_nt: TGTGCCAGCAGCTTAAGGGACAGGGTACGAAACACCATATATTTT

d_call: TRBD2
j_call: TRBJ2-3
clone_size: NA
v_call: TRBV6-5
cdr3_aa: CASNRPWDYTDTQYF
cdr3_nt: TGTGCCAGCAACCGGCCTTGGGACTACACAGATACGCAGTATTTT

d_call: TRBD1
j_call: TRBJ1-5
clone_size: NA
v_call: TRBV28
cdr3_aa: CAAQGGWGNQPQHF
cdr3_nt: TGTGCCGCCCAAGGGGGCTGGGGCAATCAGCCCCAGCATTTT

d_call: TRBD2
j_call: TRBJ2-5
clone_size: NA
v_call: TRBV3-1/TRBV3-2
cdr3_aa: CASSRGLAGARETQYF
cdr3_nt: TGTGCCAGCAGCCGCGGACTAGCGGGGGCTCGAGAGACCCAGTACTTC

d_call: NA
j_call: TRBJ1-6
clone_size: NA
v_call: TRBV5-1
cdr3_aa: CASSPSGAPYGSPLHF
cdr3_nt: TGCGCCAGCAGCCCAAGCGGGGCCCCTTATGGTTCACCCCTCCACTTT

d_call: NA
j_call: TRBJ1-1
clone_size: NA
v_call: TRBV28
cdr3_aa: CASTPEQGRGAEAFF
cdr3_nt: TGTGCCAGCACGCCCGAACAGGGCCGGGGAGCTGAAGCTTTCTTT

d_call: TRBD1
j_call: TRBJ1-2
clone_size: NA
v_call: TRBV7-2
cdr3_aa: CASSPTGGSDYGYTF
cdr3_nt: TGTGCCAGCAGCCCCACAGGGGGAAGTGACTATGGCTACACCTTC

d_call: NA
j_call: TRBJ1-5
clone_size: once
v_call: TRBV19
cdr3_aa: CASMRDYNQPQHF
cdr3_nt: TGTGCCAGTATGAGGGACTACAATCAGCCCCAGCATTTT

d_call: TRBD2
j_call: TRBJ2-3
clone_size: once
v_call: TRBV10-3
cdr3_aa: CAISDSGRPTDTQYF
cdr3_nt: TGTGCCATCAGTGATAGCGGGAGGCCCACAGATACGCAGTATTTT

d_call: NA
j_call: TRBJ2-3
clone_size: NA
v_call: TRBV30
cdr3_aa: CAWSVARTQYF
cdr3_nt: TGTGCCTGGAGTGTAGCTCGGACGCAGTATTTT

d_call: TRBD1
j_call: TRBJ1-5
clone_size: NA
v_call: TRBV28
cdr3_aa: CASSTQRTGAQPQHF
cdr3_nt: TGTGCCAGCAGTACTCAGCGGACAGGGGCTCAGCCCCAGCATTTT

d_call: NA
j_call: TRBJ1-1
clone_size: NA
v_call: TRBV15
cdr3_aa: CATSRDRGAEKAFF
cdr3_nt: TGTGCCACCAGCAGAGACAGGGGTGCCGAAAAAGCTTTCTTT

d_call: NA
j_call: TRBJ1-5
clone_size: NA
v_call: TRBV20-1
cdr3_aa: CSASQSPNQPQHF
cdr3_nt: TGCAGTGCTAGTCAGTCTCCTAATCAGCCCCAGCATTTT

d_call: TRBD2
j_call: TRBJ2-2
clone_size: NA
v_call: TRBV2
cdr3_aa: CASRGLAGGAGELFF
cdr3_nt: TGTGCCAGCAGGGGACTAGCGGGGGGGGCCGGGGAGCTGTTTTTT

d_call: NA
j_call: TRBJ2-5
clone_size: NA
v_call: TRBV18
cdr3_aa: CASSPSWVAAEETQYF
cdr3_nt: TGTGCCAGCTCACCTTCGTGGGTGGCGGCGGAGGAGACCCAGTACTTC

d_call: NA
j_call: TRBJ2-5
clone_size: NA
v_call: TRBV6-2/TRBV6-3
cdr3_aa: CASSYAGTGRETQYF
cdr3_nt: TGTGCCAGCAGTTACGCGGGTACGGGCCGAGAGACCCAGTACTTC

d_call: TRBD2
j_call: TRBJ2-1
clone_size: once
v_call: TRBV10-3
cdr3_aa: CAISGTSGRASAYEQFF
cdr3_nt: TGTGCCATCAGTGGGACTAGCGGGAGGGCCTCGGCCTATGAGCAGTTCTTC

d_call: TRBD1
j_call: TRBJ1-5
clone_size: NA
v_call: TRBV15
cdr3_aa: CATSRDRAYRGSQPQHF
cdr3_nt: TGTGCCACCAGCAGAGATCGGGCCTACAGGGGATCTCAGCCCCAGCATTTT

d_call: TRBD1
j_call: TRBJ1-2
clone_size: NA
v_call: TRBV5-6
cdr3_aa: CASRTGQGSPYGYTF
cdr3_nt: TGTGCCAGCAGAACCGGACAGGGGAGCCCCTATGGCTACACCTTC